This T cell receptor (beta chain) stems from a study of TIL therapy for anti-PD-1-resistant metastatic lung cancer. As for the study in general: Half of patients were current or former smokers. Study conclusions and caveats: The cohort had more treatment-naive, never-smoker and oncogene-addicted patients than typical.

This was the immunoSEQ v3 assay. Each library reached 2 million or so read pairs, or 5-6 million at deep level. The repertoire was sequenced with immunoSEQ multiplex PCR; TCRdb's copy has only in-frame clones and lacks some. The data hold 50,000 or so clones, with over 65% observed a single time. Comment on this clone: Its antigen is unidentified.

As for time point: pre-treatment sample, taken before nivolumab and TIL therapy. Pleural nodules or supraclavicular lymph nodes made up most of the excised metastases sampled. Tumors were harvested before any PD-1/PD-L1 blockade. Trimming pared 0 bases from V and 17 bases from J, leaving 11 bases between. CDR1 and CDR2 from the germline V gene are SGHDN and FVKESK. This CDR3 comprises 12 residues. The chain has TRBV14 and TRBJ1-6; D call uncertain. The receptor was derived from a person aged 30 to 80 with non-small cell lung cancer. The starting material was tumor tissue, obtained at baseline. The chain's CDR3 is CASSQDWTGFHF. The CDR3, as DNA: TGTGCCAGCAGCCAAGATTGGACGGGGTTCCACTTT.